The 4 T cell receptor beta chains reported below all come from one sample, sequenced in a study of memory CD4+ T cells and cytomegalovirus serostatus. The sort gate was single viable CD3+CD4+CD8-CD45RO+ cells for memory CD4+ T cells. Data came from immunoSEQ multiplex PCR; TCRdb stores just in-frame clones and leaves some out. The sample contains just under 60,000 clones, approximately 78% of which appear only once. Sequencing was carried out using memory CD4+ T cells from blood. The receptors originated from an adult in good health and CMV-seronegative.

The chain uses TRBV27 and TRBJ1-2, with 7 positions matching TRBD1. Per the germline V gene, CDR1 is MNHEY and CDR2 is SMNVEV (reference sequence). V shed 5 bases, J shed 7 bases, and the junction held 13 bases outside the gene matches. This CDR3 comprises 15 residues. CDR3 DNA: TGTGCCAGCAGTCTTGGATCCACAGGGGTGTTTGGCTACACCTTC. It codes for CASSLGSTGVFGYTF.

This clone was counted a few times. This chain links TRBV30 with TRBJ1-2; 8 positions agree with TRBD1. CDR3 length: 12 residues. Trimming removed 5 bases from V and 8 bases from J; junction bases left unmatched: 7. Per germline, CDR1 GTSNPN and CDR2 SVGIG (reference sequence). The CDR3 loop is CAWARQGSGYTF. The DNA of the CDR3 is TGTGCCTGGGCACGACAGGGGAGCGGCTACACCTTC.

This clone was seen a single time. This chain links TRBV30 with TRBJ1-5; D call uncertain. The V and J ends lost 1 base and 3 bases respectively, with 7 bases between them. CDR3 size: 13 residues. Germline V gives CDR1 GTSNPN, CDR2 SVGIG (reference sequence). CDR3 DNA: TGTGCCTGGAGTGGACGGATCAATCAGCCCCAGCATTTT. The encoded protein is CAWSGRINQPQHF.

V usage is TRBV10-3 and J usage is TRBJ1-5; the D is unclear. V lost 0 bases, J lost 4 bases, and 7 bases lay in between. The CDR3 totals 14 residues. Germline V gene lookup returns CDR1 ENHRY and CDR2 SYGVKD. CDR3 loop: CAISESGSNQPQHF. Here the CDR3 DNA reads TGTGCCATCAGTGAGTCGGGCAGTAATCAGCCCCAGCATTTT.